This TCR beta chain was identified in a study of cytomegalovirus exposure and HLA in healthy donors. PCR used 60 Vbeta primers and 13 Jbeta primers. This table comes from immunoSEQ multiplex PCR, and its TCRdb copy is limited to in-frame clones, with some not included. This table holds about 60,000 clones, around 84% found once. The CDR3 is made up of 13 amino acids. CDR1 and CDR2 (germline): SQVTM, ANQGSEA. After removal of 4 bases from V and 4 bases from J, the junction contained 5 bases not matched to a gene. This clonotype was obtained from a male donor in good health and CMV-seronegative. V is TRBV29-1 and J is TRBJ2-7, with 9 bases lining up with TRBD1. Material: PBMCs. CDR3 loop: CSVATGGSYEQYF. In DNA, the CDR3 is TGCAGCGTTGCCACAGGGGGCTCGTACGAGCAGTACTTC.